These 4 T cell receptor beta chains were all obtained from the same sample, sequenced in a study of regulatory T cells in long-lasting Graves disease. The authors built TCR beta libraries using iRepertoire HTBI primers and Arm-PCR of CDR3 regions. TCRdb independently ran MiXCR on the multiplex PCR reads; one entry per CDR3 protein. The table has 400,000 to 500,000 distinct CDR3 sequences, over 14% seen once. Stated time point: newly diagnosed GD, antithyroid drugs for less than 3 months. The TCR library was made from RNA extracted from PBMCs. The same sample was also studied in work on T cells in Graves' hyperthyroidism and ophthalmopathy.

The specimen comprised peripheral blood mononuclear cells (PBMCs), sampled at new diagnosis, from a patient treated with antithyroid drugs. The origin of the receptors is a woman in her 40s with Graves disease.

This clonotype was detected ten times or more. CDR3 DNA sequence: TGTGCCAGCAGTTTAGCCTATGGCTACACCTTC. As protein: CASSLAYGYTF. The chain recombines TRBV28 with TRBJ1-2, with D unresolved. V was trimmed by 2 bases and J by 4 bases, leaving 2 bases between them. Germline lookup yields CDR1 MDHEN and CDR2 SYDVKM. This CDR3 region has 11 residues.

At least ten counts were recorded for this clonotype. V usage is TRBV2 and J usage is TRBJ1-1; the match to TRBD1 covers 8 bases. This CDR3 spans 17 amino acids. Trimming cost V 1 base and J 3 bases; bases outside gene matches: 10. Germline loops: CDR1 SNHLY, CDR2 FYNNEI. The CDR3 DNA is TGTGCCAGCAGTGAAGGGACAGGGAGGTCTGGAGACACTGAAGCTTTCTTT. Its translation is CASSEGTGRSGDTEAFF.

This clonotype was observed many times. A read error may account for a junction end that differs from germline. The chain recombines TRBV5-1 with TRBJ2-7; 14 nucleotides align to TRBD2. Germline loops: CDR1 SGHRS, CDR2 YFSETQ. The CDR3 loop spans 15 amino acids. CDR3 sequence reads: CASSLGTSGRYEQYF. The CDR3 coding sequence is TGTGCCAGCAGCTTGGGGACTAGCGGGAGATACGAGCAGTACTTC.

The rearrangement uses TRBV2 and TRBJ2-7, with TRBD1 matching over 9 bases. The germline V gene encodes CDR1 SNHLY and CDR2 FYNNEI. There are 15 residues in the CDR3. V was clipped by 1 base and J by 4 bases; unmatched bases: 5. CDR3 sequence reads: CASSEGTGEMYEQYF. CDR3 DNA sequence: TGTGCCAGCAGTGAAGGGACAGGGGAGATGTACGAGCAGTACTTC.